Below, 21 T cell receptor beta chains from the same sample are listed, as sequenced in a study of T cells in Graves' hyperthyroidism and ophthalmopathy. The source material, RNA transcripts, was used to amplify TCR beta CDR3 regions. HTBI primers were employed in a first-round RT-PCR of the TCR CDR3. Each CDR3 protein gets one entry after TCRdb re-called the multiplex PCR reads with MiXCR. The repertoire holds hundreds of thousands of distinct CDR3 sequences, with around 20% as singletons. The specimen was blood. These receptors came from a man aged 30 to 45 with Graves' ophthalmopathy.

The chain couples TRBV15 to TRBJ2-5; 14 bases agree with TRBD2. CDR3 length equals 16 residues. After removal of 6 bases from V and 2 bases from J, the junction contained 5 bases not matched to a gene. The germline CDR1 and CDR2 sequences are LNHNV and YYDKDF (reference sequence). The CDR3 DNA sequence: TGTGCCACCAGGACTAGCGGGAGGGTTAAGCAAGAGACCCAGTACTTC. Amino acids: CATRTSGRVKQETQYF.

The table lists this clonotype with many counts. This chain links TRBV6-1 with TRBJ2-1; 7 bases map to TRBD2. There are 18 residues in the CDR3. Losses at the gene ends were 3 bases for V and 0 bases for J; bases not matched to a gene: 11. Germline lookup yields CDR1 MNHNS and CDR2 SASEGT. The chain's CDR3 is CASSEGLAVGSSYNEQFF. Here the CDR3 DNA reads TGTGCCAGCAGTGAGGGGCTAGCGGTCGGAAGCTCCTACAATGAGCAGTTCTTC.

The V gene is TRBV12-3 or TRBV12-4, the J gene TRBJ2-2, with 11 bases fitting TRBD1. Losses at the gene ends were 5 bases for V and 7 bases for J; bases not matched to a gene: 9. The CDR3 has 16 residues. The CDR3 sequence is CASSHPGTGGRGELFF. CDR3 DNA: TGTGCCAGCAGTCACCCCGGGACAGGGGGTCGCGGGGAGCTGTTTTTT.

This clonotype showed up many times. DNA of the CDR3: TGTGCCAGCAGTAAGATAGGTTCCTACGAGCAGTACTTC. Translating gives CASSKIGSYEQYF. This sequence joins TRBV27 and TRBJ2-7; D gene unclear. CDR3 size: 13 residues. Trimming stripped 5 bases from V and 1 base from J, with 9 bases between. Per the germline V gene, CDR1 is MNHEY and CDR2 is SMNVEV (reference sequence).

This clonotype was recorded many times. The genes are TRBV7-2 and TRBJ2-7; D gene ambiguous. The germline V gene has CDR1 SGHTA and CDR2 FQGNSA. V was pared by 2 bases and J by 6 bases, with 11 bases between. The CDR3 covers 13 residues. This CDR3 is CASSLMSAREQYF. The CDR3 DNA follows: TGTGCCAGCAGCTTAATGTCAGCACGCGAGCAGTACTTC.

This chain joins TRBV3-1 and TRBJ1-6; 7 nucleotides line up with TRBD1. Per germline, CDR1 LGHDT and CDR2 YNNKEL (reference sequence). The CDR3 spans 14 residues. The junction had 4 bases not matched to a gene; V was cut back by 4 bases and J by 7 bases. The CDR3 bases are TGTGCCAGCAGCCCCTCGGGACAGAATTCACCCCTCCACTTT. The encoded protein is CASSPSGQNSPLHF.

This chain connects TRBV13 to TRBJ1-2; D is possibly TRBD1 (6 bases). CDR3 size: 12 residues. Germline-derived CDR1 and CDR2 are PRHDT and FYEKMQ (reference sequence). Trimming removed 8 bases from V and 7 bases from J, with 14 bases in between. CDR3 sequence: CASHRRGGGYTF. CDR3 DNA: TGTGCCAGCCACCGAAGGGGGGGTGGCTACACCTTC.

This clonotype has at least ten counts. V and J are TRBV11-2 and TRBJ2-5; possible D gene TRBD1, 6 bases. From germline, CDR1 is SGHAT and CDR2 FQNNGV. The CDR3 extends over 15 amino acids. The V gene lost 5 bases and the J gene lost 0 bases, with 13 bases spanning the gap. The CDR3: CASSQYRDNQETQYF. The DNA for the CDR3 is TGTGCCAGCAGCCAATACCGGGACAACCAAGAGACCCAGTACTTC.

This clonotype was seen a handful of times. CDR3 nucleotides: TGTGCCAGCAGTTTGGCAACCGGGGCCAACTATGGCTACACCTTC. Residues: CASSLATGANYGYTF. V gene TRBV27 combines with J gene TRBJ1-2; the D gene is possibly TRBD1 (5 bases). There are 15 residues in the CDR3. V lost 3 bases and J 2 bases, leaving 13 bases between the germline ends. Germline V lookup: CDR1 MNHEY, CDR2 SMNVEV (reference sequence).

This clonotype showed up many times. The chain uses TRBV28 and TRBJ2-3; no firm D call. The germline gives CDR1 MDHEN, CDR2 SYDVKM. The CDR3 is 14 amino acids. V lost 3 bases and J 1 base, leaving 8 bases between the germline ends. The CDR3 DNA reads as TGTGCCAGCAGTTTTGTGACCCGCACAGATACGCAGTATTTT. Translated, it gives CASSFVTRTDTQYF.

This CDR3 reads CASSLEQLGTMGYEQYF. In DNA form, the CDR3 reads TGTGCCAGCAGCTTGGAACAACTGGGGACGATGGGTTACGAGCAGTACTTC. The chain has TRBV5-5 and TRBJ2-7; D tentatively fits TRBD1 or TRBD2 (5 bases each). This CDR3 has 17 residues. CDR1 and CDR2 from the germline V gene are SGHKS and YYEKEE (reference sequence). The V gene lost 0 bases and the J gene lost 4 bases, with 20 bases spanning the gap.

V is TRBV19 and J is TRBJ2-7; no definite D call. The CDR3 contains 16 residues. Trimming left V 3 bases short and J 1 base short, with 16 bases between. Germline CDR1 reads LNHDA; CDR2 reads SQIVND (reference sequence). CDR3 in DNA: TGTGCCAGTAGTATCTCCCTGCTCCTGCCATCCTACGAGCAGTACTTC. It encodes CASSISLLLPSYEQYF.

This chain links TRBV5-1 with TRBJ1-2; D gene ambiguous. Trimming took 4 bases from V and 3 from J, leaving 10 bases between them. The CDR3 runs to 13 residues. CDR1 is SGHRS, CDR2 YFSETQ, per germline. CDR3 in DNA: TGCGCCAGCAGCGGAAGGGCTGACTATGGCTACACCTTC. Translating gives CASSGRADYGYTF.

This clonotype was counted many times. The V gene is TRBV28, the J gene TRBJ1-6, with D unclear. The CDR3 extends over 16 amino acids. V was shortened by 3 bases and J by 4 bases, with 13 bases between the two germline ends. The germline V gene encodes CDR1 MDHEN and CDR2 SYDVKM. DNA for the CDR3: TGTGCCAGCAGTTTCCATAGCGGGTGGTATAATTCACCCCTCCACTTT. It specifies CASSFHSGWYNSPLHF. Based on the CDR3 plus reference TRBV28 and TRBJ1-6, the full variable domain is DVKVTQSSRYLVKRTGEKVFLECVQDMDHENMFWYRQDPGLGLRLIYFSYDVKMKEKGDIPEGYSVSREKKERFSLILESASTNQTSMYLCASSFHSGWYNSPLHFGNGTRLTVT.

The chain recombines TRBV2 with TRBJ1-1; D is undetermined. The CDR3 totals 15 residues. Trimming took off 6 bases at V and 5 bases at J, with 19 bases between the two ends. CDR1 and CDR2 from the germline V gene are SNHLY and FYNNEI. CDR3 residues: CASRDDEVLGTEAFF. CDR3 coding DNA: TGTGCCAGCAGAGACGATGAGGTACTGGGGACTGAAGCTTTCTTT.

The chain recombines TRBV5-1 with TRBJ2-7; weak D call: TRBD2 (5 bases). The CDR3 runs to 15 residues. With 0 bases removed from V and 2 bases from J, the gap between germline ends came to 12 bases. The V gene's germline CDR1 is SGHRS and CDR2 YFSETQ. The CDR3 loop reads CASSLEGQTTYEQYF. In DNA form, the CDR3 reads TGCGCCAGCAGCTTGGAAGGTCAGACTACCTACGAGCAGTACTTC.

The rearrangement links TRBV28 to TRBJ1-4, with 8 bases identical to TRBD1. The CDR3 runs to 18 residues. Germline V gene lookup returns CDR1 MDHEN and CDR2 SYDVKM. Unmatched junction bases numbered 22, after V lost 7 bases and J lost 9 bases. The CDR3 nucleotides are TGTGCCAGCATCCCCCACCGGGACAGGAGGGTCTTCGAGAAAAAACTGTTTTTT. This translates into CASIPHRDRRVFEKKLFF.

This clonotype was counted ten times or more. The rearrangement joins TRBV27 to TRBJ2-5; D not resolved. V gave up 5 bases and J gave up 0 bases, with 10 bases separating them. The CDR3 consists of 14 residues. Germline lookup yields CDR1 MNHEY and CDR2 SMNVEV (reference sequence). For the CDR3, the DNA is TGTGCCAGCAGTACGTCCGACTACCAAGAGACCCAGTACTTC. It translates to CASSTSDYQETQYF.

This clonotype was recorded many times. The chain links TRBV12-3 or TRBV12-4 to TRBJ1-2; TRBD1 matches at 7 bases. J was trimmed by 8 bases and V by 3 bases; bases with no gene match: 18. This CDR3 has 17 amino acids. The CDR3 is CASSFRTTGKGSSGYTF. The CDR3 DNA reads TGTGCCAGCAGTTTCCGGACGACAGGGAAAGGGAGTTCGGGCTACACCTTC.

This clonotype has a handful of counts. The rearrangement uses TRBV28 and TRBJ1-4; D unresolved. The germline CDR1 and CDR2 sequences are MDHEN and SYDVKM. The ends were cut back, 3 bases at V and 9 bases at J, with 11 bases in the middle. This CDR3 region has 13 residues. CDR3 DNA: TGTGCCAGCAGTTTTCAGCCGGACCAAAAACTGTTTTTT. Translation gives CASSFQPDQKLFF.

Ten or more counts support this clonotype. The chain links TRBV3-1 to TRBJ2-1, with a possible D match to TRBD2 (6 bases). Between the trimmed V and J ends, which lost 4 bases and 7 bases, there was a span of 26 bases. The CDR3 runs to 18 residues. CDR1 and CDR2 from the germline V gene are LGHDT and YNNKEL (reference sequence). The CDR3 region has the DNA TGTGCCAGCAGCCCTTGGACGGGGGTCGCCGGGGTCGGTAATGAGCAGTTCTTC. It is translated as CASSPWTGVAGVGNEQFF.